The 18 T cell receptor beta chains given below trace back to one sample, sequenced in a study of blood T cells in healthy people across ages. With a J-beta primer mix and a sample-barcoded 5' primer, a second PCR ran roughly 6 to 11 cycles. TCRdb re-called the 5' RACE reads through MiXCR, storing one row per CDR3 protein. Of some 1.7 million distinct CDR3 sequences detected, about 30% appear once; the ten largest clones hold 7.7%. The sequencing sample was made of blood. The receptor source for this set is a woman in her thirties in good health.

This clonotype was counted a few times. The chain joins TRBV20-1 to TRBJ1-5, with a weak D call TRBD1 (6 bases). Germline V gene lookup returns CDR1 DFQATT and CDR2 SNEGSKA (reference sequence). This CDR3 contains 16 residues. V was cut by 3 bases and J by 5 bases, with 20 bases left in between. The CDR3 DNA follows: TGCAGTGCTAGCCTAAACGGGGGAGGGGGTTATCAGCCCCAGCATTTT. As protein: CSASLNGGGGYQPQHF.

A remark on this clonotype: A much larger clone is a single base away; this may be a read error. This sequence joins TRBV20-1 and TRBJ2-3; 7 bases are a match to TRBD2. The V gene end was trimmed by 0 bases and the J gene end by 5 bases; junction bases not matched to a gene: 5. Germline V CDR1 and CDR2: DFQATT, SNEGSKA (reference sequence). CDR3 length equals 14 residues. In DNA form, the CDR3 reads TGCAGTGCTAGAGAGCGCGGGAGCCGAGATACGCAGTATTTT. Amino acids: CSARERGSRDTQYF.

This clonotype was seen at least ten times. The rearrangement links TRBV11-2 to TRBJ2-1; D is perhaps TRBD2 (6 bases). The CDR3 contains 14 residues. Per germline, CDR1 SGHAT and CDR2 FQNNGV. The V end was cut by 5 bases, the J end by 7 bases, with 15 bases between. The CDR3, as DNA: TGTGCCAGCAGCCCGCCTAGCGAGGGTAATGAGCAGTTCTTC. This codes for CASSPPSEGNEQFF.

Turning to this clonotype: Mismatch with germline at one junction end may stem from a read error. The chain links TRBV5-1 to TRBJ2-7; 7 bases agree with TRBD2. Looked up from germline, CDR1 is SGHRS and CDR2 is YFSETQ. The CDR3 consists of 16 residues. CDR3 in DNA: TGCGCCAGCAGTCGCTCGCGGGGAGGGAGCTCCTACGAGCAGCACTTC. This codes for CASSRSRGGSSYEQHF.

The V and J genes are TRBV6-2 or TRBV6-3 and TRBJ2-1; D remains ambiguous. This CDR3 has 13 residues. Germline CDR1 is MNHEY and CDR2 is SVGEGT. Trimming cost V 3 bases and J 6 bases, with 9 bases left between them. CDR3 amino acids: CASSYTSGNEQFF. In DNA, the CDR3 is TGTGCCAGCAGTTATACCTCTGGCAATGAGCAGTTCTTC.

There are a few counts of this clonotype. The gene calls are TRBV15 and TRBJ2-4; TRBD2 agrees at 11 bases. Germline V gene lookup returns CDR1 LNHNV and CDR2 YYDKDF (reference sequence). V was clipped by 2 bases and J by 9 bases; unmatched bases: 6. The CDR3 extends over 15 amino acids. The CDR3: CATSRTGTSGGIQYF. CDR3 bases: TGTGCCACCAGCAGAACCGGGACTAGCGGTGGCATTCAGTACTTC.

This chain connects TRBV5-1 to TRBJ2-7, with D possibly being TRBD1 (5 bases). The CDR3 is made up of 14 amino acids. Germline V gene lookup returns CDR1 SGHRS and CDR2 YFSETQ. The V and J ends lost 4 bases and 3 bases respectively, with 14 bases between them. CDR3 bases: TGCGCCAGCAGCCACGACAGCGCCTACTACGAGCAGTACTTC. Residues: CASSHDSAYYEQYF.

To note about this clonotype: A much larger clone differs from this one at a single base, so this may be a read error. The V gene is TRBV4-1, the J gene TRBJ2-6; D may be TRBD1 (5 bases). This CDR3 is 17 amino acids long. CDR1 and CDR2 from the germline V gene are MGHRA and YSYEKL. CDR3 sequence: CASSLQRTISGADVLTF. The CDR3 nucleotides read TGCGCCAGCAGCCTCCAGCGCACCATCTCTGGGGCCGACGTCCTGACTTTC.

The chain joins TRBV5-5 to TRBJ2-2; unclear D gene. Per the germline V gene, CDR1 is SGHKS and CDR2 is YYEKEE (reference sequence). The CDR3 contains 12 residues. Trimming took off 4 bases at V and 6 bases at J, with 7 bases between the two ends. CDR3: CASSRRPGELFF. CDR3 coding DNA: TGTGCCAGCAGCCGTAGGCCCGGGGAGCTGTTTTTT. Full variable domain (missing parts from reference TRBV5-5 and TRBJ2-2): DAGVTQSPTHLIKTRGQQVTLRCSPISGHKSVSWYQQVLGQGPQFIFQYYEKEERGRGNFPDRFSARQFPNYSSELNVNALLLGDSALYLCASSRRPGELFFGEGSRLTVL.

In its sample, this clonotype was seen many times. V gene TRBV20-1 combines with J gene TRBJ2-5; D may be TRBD2 (6 bases). The length of the CDR3 is 14 residues. CDR1 and CDR2 from the germline V gene are DFQATT and SNEGSKA (reference sequence). V was cut by 4 bases and J by 5 bases, with 17 bases left in between. The CDR3 region has the DNA TGCAGTGCTATCTCGGGGGTAGGAGGGGAGACCCAGTACTTC. This sequence encodes CSAISGVGGETQYF.

The chain uses TRBV7-2 and TRBJ2-3, with D possibly TRBD1 on 6 matching bases. Looked up from germline, CDR1 is SGHTA and CDR2 is FQGNSA. The V end was cut by 4 bases, the J end by 6 bases, with 11 bases between. The CDR3 totals 13 residues. The DNA for the CDR3 is TGTGCCAGCAGCTCCGGACAGCACGATACGCAGTATTTT. Translated, it gives CASSSGQHDTQYF.

The chain joins TRBV20-1 to TRBJ2-6, with D perhaps TRBD1 or TRBD2 (5 bases each). Trimming removed 6 bases from V and 0 bases from J, with 18 bases in between. Germline values: CDR1 DFQATT, CDR2 SNEGSKA (reference sequence). The CDR3 consists of 17 residues. For the CDR3, the DNA is TGCAGTGCCAGGCCCCGGGGCCACTACTCTGGGGCCAACGTCCTGACTTTC. Translating it yields CSARPRGHYSGANVLTF.

This clonotype was recorded at least ten times. The rearrangement uses TRBV12-3 or TRBV12-4 and TRBJ1-2; D remains ambiguous. The length of the CDR3 is 12 residues. The V and J ends lost 3 bases and 7 bases respectively, with 9 bases between them. The CDR3 nucleotides read TGTGCCAGCAGTTTCAGCCGGATTGGCTACACCTTC. It yields the protein CASSFSRIGYTF.

This clonotype has just a few counts. An end of the junction does not agree with germline; a read error may underlie this. The chain has TRBV29-1 and TRBJ1-2, with a weak D call TRBD1 (5 bases). In germline, CDR1 is SQVTM, CDR2 ANQGSEA. CDR3 size: 15 residues. CDR3 loop: CSAKDRGGDFYDYTF. CDR3 nucleotides: TGCAGCGCTAAAGATAGGGGCGGCGACTTTTATGACTACACCTTC.

This clonotype was seen repeatedly, ten times or more. CDR3 bases: TGTGCCACCAGCAGAGCCCAACACCCCAAAAACATTCAGTACTTC. Its translation is CATSRAQHPKNIQYF. The J gene is TRBJ2-4, the V gene TRBV15; D unclear. CDR3 size: 15 residues. Germline V gene lookup returns CDR1 LNHNV and CDR2 YYDKDF (reference sequence). V lost 1 base to trimming and J lost 2 bases, with 9 bases between them.

This chain joins TRBV12-3 or TRBV12-4 and TRBJ1-5, with D unclear. The ends were cut back, 6 bases at V and 7 bases at J, with 13 bases in the middle. CDR3 length: 13 residues. The CDR3 sequence is CASSLRSGQPQHF. The CDR3 DNA reads TGTGCCAGCAGCCTAAGAAGTGGCCAGCCCCAGCATTTT.

The CDR3 loop is CASSPAGGPPDTQYF. In DNA form, the CDR3 reads TGTGCCAGCAGCCCAGCGGGGGGGCCTCCTGATACGCAGTATTTT. J is TRBJ2-3 and V is TRBV7-3; TRBD2 agrees at 10 bases. Trimming at V came to 5 bases and at J to 6 bases, leaving 8 bases not matched to a gene. This CDR3 contains 15 residues. Germline CDR1 and CDR2: SGHTA and FQGTGA. The whole variable domain, remainder taken from reference TRBV7-3 and TRBJ2-3, is GAGVSQTPSNKVTEKGKYVELRCDPISGHTALYWYRQSLGQGPEFLIYFQGTGAADDSGLPNDRFFAVRPEGSVSTLKIQRTERGDSAVYLCASSPAGGPPDTQYFGPGTRLTVL.

This rearrangement joins TRBV20-1 to TRBJ2-6, with D unclear. Trimming left V 1 base short and J 4 bases short, with 14 bases between. Germline CDR1 is DFQATT and CDR2 is SNEGSKA (reference sequence). This CDR3 is built from 16 residues. The CDR3: CSARVQNPSGANVLTF. The CDR3 DNA sequence: TGCAGTGCTAGAGTGCAGAATCCATCCGGGGCCAACGTCCTGACTTTC.